This TCR beta chain was observed in a study of blood T cells in healthy people across ages. The second PCR ran roughly 7 to 12 cycles with a sample-barcoded 5' primer and J-beta primers. A template-switch adaptor containing 12 random nucleotides labeled each cDNA molecule. TCRdb independently ran MiXCR on the 5' RACE reads; one entry per CDR3 protein. The sample consists of more than 650,000 distinct CDR3 sequences, roughly 25% of them appearing once. This clonotype appeared a few times. The CDR3 is 14 amino acids. Germline V gene data show CDR1 as ENHRY and CDR2 as SYGVKD. V lost 3 bases and J lost 2, with 9 bases in between. Another study also made use of these data, one on T cells of mothers and their children. That source notes: Slightly higher but non-significant overlap marked related mother-child pairs versus unrelated pairs.

The TCR sequence derives from a boy between 5 and 17 years old in good health. Sequencing was performed on blood. This chain links TRBV10-3 with TRBJ2-3, with D uncertain. The CDR3 DNA sequence: TGTGCCATCAGTGAACACAGAATCACAGATACGCAGTATTTT. Amino acid sequence: CAISEHRITDTQYF.